This TCR beta chain is from a study of blood T cells in healthy people across ages. About the research overall: About one barcoded beta molecule per two T cells was captured by template switching. Study observations and caveats: PBMCs that were unsorted prevented a conclusive naive versus antigen-experienced comparison. A greater number of naive CD4+ cells and higher diversity distinguished long-lived donors from aged donors.

A J-beta primer mix and a sample-barcoded 5' primer were used in a second PCR of roughly 6 to 12 cycles. TCRdb redid the calling of the 5' RACE reads with MiXCR, one entry per CDR3 protein. The table has around 1,600,000 distinct CDR3 sequences, under 55% seen once. This clonotype turned up a few times. What it binds is unknown. Germline CDR1 SGHVS, CDR2 FNYEAQ. Trimming cost V 5 bases and J 6 bases, with 8 bases left between them. CDR3 length: 12 amino acids. The chain carries TRBV7-6 and TRBJ1-5, with a possible D match to TRBD1 (6 bases). The specimen sequenced was blood. The receptor was isolated from a woman under 30 in good health. The CDR3 spells CASSEQGQPQHF. CDR3 in DNA: TGTGCCAGCAGCGAACAGGGTCAGCCCCAGCATTTT.